This T cell receptor (beta chain) was profiled in a study of shared clonotypes between healthy human individuals. Study-level background: The donor group consisted of two women and a few men, aged 18 to 49.

Terminally differentiated effector memory CD45RA+ cells were excluded by CCR7 positive selection of CD45RO-negative cells. Germline V gene sequence: CDR1 MGHDK, CDR2 SYGVNS. The CDR3 runs to 13 residues. The germline V and J ends were trimmed by 8 bases and 1 base, with 8 bases remaining between them. Repertoires were generated with immunoSEQ multiplex PCR, while TCRdb's copy carries only in-frame clones and drops some. The data hold approximately 600,000 clones, with 85% to 95% observed a single time. Specimen: naive CD8+ T cells sorted from blood. This chain links TRBV25-1 with TRBJ2-2; D might be TRBD2 (6 bases). The sequence was collected from a woman in her thirties in good health. The CDR3 DNA reads TGTGCCAGCGGGGACTGGAACACCGGGGAGCTGTTTTTT. Its protein is CASGDWNTGELFF.